The 13 T cell receptor beta chains reported below all come from one sample, sequenced in a study of Ad26.COV2.S vaccination and SARS-CoV-2 variants. Measured with immunoSEQ multiplex PCR; TCRdb has only the in-frame clones, and not every one. The data contain 400,000 to 450,000 clones, approximately 90% of them singletons. Treatment indicated: some 19 received Ad26.COV2.S at low or high dose, single or two shots; roughly five received placebo; per-sample allocation not given. Sampling was done on day 63 after the first vaccine or placebo injection. Sequencing was performed on peripheral blood, taken in a trial of Ad26.COV2.S vaccine versus placebo. The receptors stem from a person aged 18-60 years who received the Ad26.COV2.S COVID-19 vaccine or a placebo.

The V call is TRBV19, the J call TRBJ2-7, with 8 bases identical to TRBD2. This CDR3 contains 15 residues. After removal of 4 bases from V and 6 bases from J, the junction contained 11 bases not matched to a gene. Germline V CDR1 and CDR2: LNHDA, SQIVND (reference sequence). The CDR3: CASSTTGGNLAEQYF. CDR3 nucleotides: TGTGCCAGTAGTACCACGGGAGGGAACCTTGCCGAGCAGTACTTC.

The CDR3 region has the DNA TGCGCCAGCAGCTTGGTTGGGGAGACCCAGTACTTC. Translation gives CASSLVGETQYF. V usage is TRBV5-1 and J usage is TRBJ2-5, with D hard to call. Trimming shortened V by 0 bases and J by 5 bases, and 5 bases separated the two germline ends. The CDR3 loop spans 12 amino acids. Germline loops: CDR1 SGHRS, CDR2 YFSETQ.

Regarding this clone: Other DNA sequences from this sample encode an identical CDR3 as well. CDR3 sequence (DNA): TGTGCCAGCAGTGAAAGGGAGACCCAGTACTTC. Translation: CASSERETQYF. This chain joins TRBV2 and TRBJ2-5, with no clear D. Trimming took off 2 bases at V and 5 bases at J, with 3 bases between the two ends. The CDR3 runs 11 residues. Germline CDR1 is SNHLY and CDR2 is FYNNEI.

The chain combines TRBV3-1 (or the pseudogene TRBV3-2) with TRBJ2-7, with 10 positions matching TRBD1. Looked up from germline, CDR1 is LGHDT and CDR2 is YNNKEL (reference sequence). Germline trimming cut 2 bases from V and 1 base from J; bases unmatched to any gene: 5. This CDR3 has 16 amino acids. The DNA for the CDR3 is TGTGCCAGCAGCCAAACCCCGGGACAGGGGTCCTACGAGCAGTACTTC. It translates to CASSQTPGQGSYEQYF.

The chain carries TRBV29-1 and TRBJ1-2; D is ambiguous. V dropped 8 bases and J dropped 3 bases, with 10 bases sitting between them. Germline CDR1 reads SQVTM; CDR2 reads ANQGSEA. CDR3 length: 11 amino acids. In nucleotides, the CDR3 is TGCAGCACGGGAAAAGACTATGGCTACACCTTC. Its translation: CSTGKDYGYTF.

The genes are TRBV6-5 and TRBJ2-7, with 7 bases fitting TRBD1. The V segment lost 5 bases and the J segment 4 bases; nucleotides outside the gene matches: 8. CDR3 length: 14 residues. Germline assignment: CDR1 MNHEY and CDR2 SVGAGI. CDR3 nucleotide sequence: TGTGCCAGCAGTACCGACAGGGATGTGTACGAGCAGTACTTC. Translation gives CASSTDRDVYEQYF.

On this clone: Other DNA sequences of this sample code for an identical CDR3. The chain couples TRBV6-4 to TRBJ2-3; 12 bases line up with TRBD1. The CDR3 sequence is 15 residues long. Germline values: CDR1 MRHNA, CDR2 SNTAGT. J gave up 4 bases and V 2 bases, and 1 base lay outside the gene matches. DNA of the CDR3: TGTGCCAGCAGTGACGGGACAGGGGGCGCAGATACGCAGTATTTT. This codes for CASSDGTGGADTQYF.

The chain employs TRBV27 and TRBJ1-6; 9 bases match TRBD1. The ends lost 8 bases at V and 8 bases at J; junction bases unmatched: 10. There are 15 residues in the CDR3. Per the germline V gene, CDR1 is MNHEY and CDR2 is SMNVEV (reference sequence). In nucleotides, the CDR3 is TGTGCCAGCGGCGTACAGGGGGCCTCTGATTCACCCCTCCACTTT. This encodes CASGVQGASDSPLHF.

The chain joins TRBV5-6 to TRBJ2-7; 7 bases fit TRBD1. Germline-derived CDR1 and CDR2 are SGHDT and YYEEEE. This CDR3 has 18 residues. V was clipped by 3 bases and J by 2 bases; unmatched bases: 17. In DNA form, the CDR3 reads TGTGCCAGCAGCTGGTACCCCGACAGGGACAGACTAACCTACGAGCAGTACTTC. Translated, it gives CASSWYPDRDRLTYEQYF. The variable domain in full, with the rest retrieved from reference TRBV5-6 and TRBJ2-7, is DAGVTQSPTHLIKTRGQQVTLRCSPKSGHDTVSWYQQALGQGPQFIFQYYEEEERQRGNFPDRFSGHQFPNYSSELNVNALLLGDSALYLCASSWYPDRDRLTYEQYFGPGTRLTVT.

Of note for this clone: Germline is not matched at one junction end, which may reflect a read error. This chain uses TRBV7-7 with TRBJ2-5; 11 nucleotides agree with TRBD2. The CDR3 extends over 14 amino acids. Germline loops: CDR1 SSHAT, CDR2 FNYEAQ (reference sequence). In DNA form, the CDR3 reads TGTGCTAGCAGCCGCGGACTAGCGGGAGAGACCCAGTACTTC. As protein: CASSRGLAGETQYF.

This chain uses TRBV4-1 with TRBJ2-2, with 9 bases identical to TRBD1. The CDR3 runs 22 residues. The J segment lost 7 bases and the V segment lost 2 bases, leaving 26 bases of the junction unmatched. Germline CDR1 is MGHRA and CDR2 is YSYEKL. The CDR3 DNA follows: TGCGCCAGCAGCCAAACCTTACGGGCCCCTCCCGGGACAGGGATCCGAAACGGGGAGCTGTTTTTT. Translation gives CASSQTLRAPPGTGIRNGELFF.

The chain links TRBV7-9 to TRBJ2-7; the match to TRBD1 covers 7 bases. Germline trimming cut 5 bases from V and 2 bases from J; bases unmatched to any gene: 9. This CDR3 is 15 amino acids long. From germline, CDR1 is SEHNR and CDR2 FQNEAQ (reference sequence). In nucleotides, the CDR3 is TGTGCCAGCAGCGCTCGACAGGGTCCGACCTACGAGCAGTACTTC. Translation gives CASSARQGPTYEQYF.

The chain combines TRBV7-2 with TRBJ2-2; no firm D call. The CDR3 consists of 14 residues. The germline V gene has CDR1 SGHTA and CDR2 FQGNSA. Trimming removed 1 base from V and 3 bases from J, with 6 bases in between. The CDR3 nucleotides are TGTGCCAGCAGCTTAGGGGTCGACACCGGGGAGCTGTTTTTT. This translates into CASSLGVDTGELFF.